Shown below are 2 T cell receptor beta chains from a single sample sequenced in a study of blood T cell repertoires in COVID-19. Clones were sequenced by immunoSEQ multiplex PCR, and TCRdb holds only the in-frame ones, with some missing. The table lists some 64,000 clones, roughly 84% of them singletons. Sequenced material: peripheral blood. These receptors all come from a woman aged 80 or over with active or convalescent COVID-19.

The rearrangement joins TRBV4-2 to TRBJ2-1, with 9 bases fitting TRBD2. After removal of 4 bases from V and 6 bases from J, the junction contained 10 bases not matched to a gene. There are 16 residues in the CDR3. CDR1 and CDR2 from the germline V gene are LGHNA and YNFKEQ. The CDR3 sequence is CASSPSGGSAFNEQFF. DNA of the CDR3: TGTGCCAGCAGCCCAAGCGGGGGGTCCGCCTTCAATGAGCAGTTCTTC.

This clone was counted a few times. V gene TRBV6-1 combines with J gene TRBJ1-1; 9 bases are a match to TRBD1. Trimming removed 1 base from V and 2 bases from J; junction bases left unmatched: 17. Germline assignment: CDR1 MNHNS and CDR2 SASEGT. The CDR3 loop spans 20 amino acids. The CDR3 protein is CASSEGPGQGSWWGNTEAFF. DNA of the CDR3: TGTGCCAGCAGTGAAGGCCCGGGACAGGGAAGTTGGTGGGGAAACACTGAAGCTTTCTTT.